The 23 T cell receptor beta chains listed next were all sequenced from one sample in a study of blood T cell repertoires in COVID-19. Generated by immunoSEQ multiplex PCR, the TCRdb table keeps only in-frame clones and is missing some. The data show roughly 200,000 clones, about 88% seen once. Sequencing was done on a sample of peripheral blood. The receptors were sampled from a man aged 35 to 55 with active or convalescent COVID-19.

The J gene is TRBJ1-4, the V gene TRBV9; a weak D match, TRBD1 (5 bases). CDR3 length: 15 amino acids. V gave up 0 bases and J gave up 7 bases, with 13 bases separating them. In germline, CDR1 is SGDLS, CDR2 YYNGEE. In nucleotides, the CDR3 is TGTGCCAGCAGCGTAGCGGGGCGGGGCGGTGAAAAACTGTTTTTT. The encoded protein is CASSVAGRGGEKLFF.

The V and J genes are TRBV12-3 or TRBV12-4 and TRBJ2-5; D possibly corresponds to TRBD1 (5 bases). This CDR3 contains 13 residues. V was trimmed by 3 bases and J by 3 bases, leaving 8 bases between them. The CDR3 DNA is TGTGCCAGCAGTTTTCGCAGGGAAGAGACCCAGTACTTC. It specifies CASSFRREETQYF.

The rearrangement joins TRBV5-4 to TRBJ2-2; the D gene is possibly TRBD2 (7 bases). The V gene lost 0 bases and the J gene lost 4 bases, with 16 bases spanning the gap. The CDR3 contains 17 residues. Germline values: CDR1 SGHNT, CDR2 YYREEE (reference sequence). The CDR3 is CASSLDGGGQVTGELFF. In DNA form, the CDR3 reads TGTGCCAGCAGCTTGGACGGCGGGGGACAAGTCACCGGGGAGCTGTTTTTT.

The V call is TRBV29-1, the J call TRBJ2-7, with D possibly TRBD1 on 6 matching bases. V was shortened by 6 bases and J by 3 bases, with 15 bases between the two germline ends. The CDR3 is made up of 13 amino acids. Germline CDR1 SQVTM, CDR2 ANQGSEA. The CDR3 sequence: CSVNGGTSYEQYF. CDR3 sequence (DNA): TGCAGCGTAAATGGTGGGACAAGCTACGAGCAGTACTTC.

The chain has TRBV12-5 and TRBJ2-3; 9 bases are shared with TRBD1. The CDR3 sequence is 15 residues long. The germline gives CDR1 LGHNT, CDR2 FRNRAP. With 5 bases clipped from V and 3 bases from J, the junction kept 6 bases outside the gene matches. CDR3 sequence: CASGGLDRGTDTQYF. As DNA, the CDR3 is TGTGCTAGTGGTGGGTTGGACAGGGGTACAGATACGCAGTATTTT.

The CDR3 bases are TGTGCCAGCAGCTTCGAATTAGCGGGGGCTAGCACAGATACGCAGTATTTT. This encodes CASSFELAGASTDTQYF. The chain links TRBV11-3 to TRBJ2-3; 9 bases are shared with TRBD2. CDR1 and CDR2 (germline): SGHNT, YENEEA. The CDR3 is 17 amino acids. V dropped 3 bases and J dropped 0; count of bases not matched to a gene: 7. The full variable domain, with the rest looked up from reference TRBV11-3 and TRBJ2-3, is EAGVVQSPRYKIIEKKQPVAFWCNPISGHNTLYWYLQNLGQGPELLIRYENEEAVDDSQLPKDRFSAERLKGVDSTLKIQPAELGDSAVYLCASSFELAGASTDTQYFGPGTRLTVL.

CDR3 loop: CASNAGEVGEKLFF. As DNA, the CDR3 is TGTGCCAGTAACGCCGGGGAGGTGGGTGAAAAACTGTTTTTT. The chain joins TRBV19 to TRBJ1-4; D uncertain. V dropped 7 bases and J dropped 7 bases, with 16 bases sitting between them. The CDR3 is made up of 14 amino acids. Germline CDR1 LNHDA, CDR2 SQIVND (reference sequence). Together with reference TRBV19 and TRBJ1-4, the CDR3 gives the full variable domain: DGGITQSPKYLFRKEGQNVTLSCEQNLNHDAMYWYRQDPGQGLRLIYYSQIVNDFQKGDIAEGYSVSREKKESFPLTVTSAQKNPTAFYLCASNAGEVGEKLFFGSGTQLSVL.

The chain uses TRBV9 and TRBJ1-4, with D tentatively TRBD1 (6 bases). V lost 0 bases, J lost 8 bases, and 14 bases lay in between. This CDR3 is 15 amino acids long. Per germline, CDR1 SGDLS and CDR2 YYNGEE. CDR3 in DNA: TGTGCCAGCAGCGTAGGGGACATCGGTGGGGAAAAACTGTTTTTT. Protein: CASSVGDIGGEKLFF.

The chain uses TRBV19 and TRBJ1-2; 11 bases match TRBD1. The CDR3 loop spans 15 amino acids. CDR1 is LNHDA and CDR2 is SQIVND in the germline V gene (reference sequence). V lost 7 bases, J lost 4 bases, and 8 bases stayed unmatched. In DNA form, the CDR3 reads TGTGCCAGTACCCCAGGGACAGGGGGGGTCTATGGCTACACCTTC. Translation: CASTPGTGGVYGYTF.

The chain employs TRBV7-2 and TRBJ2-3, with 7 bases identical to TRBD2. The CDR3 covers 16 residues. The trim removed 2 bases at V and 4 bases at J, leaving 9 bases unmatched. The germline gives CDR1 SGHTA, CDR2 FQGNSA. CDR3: CASSLSQRGLADTQYF. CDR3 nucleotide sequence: TGTGCCAGCAGCTTATCTCAGCGGGGACTCGCAGATACGCAGTATTTT.

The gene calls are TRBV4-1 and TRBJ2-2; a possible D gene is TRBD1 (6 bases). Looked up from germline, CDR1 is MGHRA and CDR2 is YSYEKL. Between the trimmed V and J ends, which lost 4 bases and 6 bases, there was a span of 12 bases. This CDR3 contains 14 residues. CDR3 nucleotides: TGCGCCAGCAGCCCACCGGCAGGGGCCGGGGAGCTGTTTTTT. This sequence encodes CASSPPAGAGELFF.

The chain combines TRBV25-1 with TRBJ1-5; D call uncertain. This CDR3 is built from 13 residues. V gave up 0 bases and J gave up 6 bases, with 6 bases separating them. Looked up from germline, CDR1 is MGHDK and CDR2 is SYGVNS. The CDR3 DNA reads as TGTGCCAGCAGTGAATATGAGGGTCAGCCCCAGCATTTT. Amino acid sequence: CASSEYEGQPQHF.

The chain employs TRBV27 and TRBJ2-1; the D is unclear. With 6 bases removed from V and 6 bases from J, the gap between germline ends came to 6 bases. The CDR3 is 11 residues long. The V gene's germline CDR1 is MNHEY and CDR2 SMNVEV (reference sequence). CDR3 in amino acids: CASSLLNEQFF. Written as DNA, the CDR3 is TGTGCCAGCAGCCTTCTCAATGAGCAGTTCTTC.

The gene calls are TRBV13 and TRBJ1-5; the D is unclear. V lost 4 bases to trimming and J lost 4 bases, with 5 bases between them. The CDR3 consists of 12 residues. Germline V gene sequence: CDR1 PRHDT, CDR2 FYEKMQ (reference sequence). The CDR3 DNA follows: TGTGCCAGCAGCTCCACAAATCAGCCCCAGCATTTT. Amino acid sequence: CASSSTNQPQHF.

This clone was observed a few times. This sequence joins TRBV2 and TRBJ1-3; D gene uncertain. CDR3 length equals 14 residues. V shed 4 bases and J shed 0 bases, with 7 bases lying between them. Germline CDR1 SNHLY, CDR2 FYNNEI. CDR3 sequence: CASSASPSGNTIYF. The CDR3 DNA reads TGTGCCAGCAGTGCTAGCCCCTCTGGAAACACCATATATTTT.

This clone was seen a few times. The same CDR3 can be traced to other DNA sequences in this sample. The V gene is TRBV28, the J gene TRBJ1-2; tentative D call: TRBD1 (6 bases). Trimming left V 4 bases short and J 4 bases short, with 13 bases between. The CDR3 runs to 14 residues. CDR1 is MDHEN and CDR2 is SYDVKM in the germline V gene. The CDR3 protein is CASSSPGVGYGYTF. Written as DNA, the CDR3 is TGTGCCAGCAGTTCTCCAGGGGTAGGCTATGGCTACACCTTC.

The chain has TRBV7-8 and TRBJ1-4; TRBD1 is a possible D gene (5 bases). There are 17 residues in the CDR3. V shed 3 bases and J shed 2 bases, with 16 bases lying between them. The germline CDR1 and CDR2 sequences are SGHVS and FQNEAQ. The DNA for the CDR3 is TGTGCCAGCAGCTTCGTGCGTTCCAGGGTGACTAATGAAAAACTGTTTTTT. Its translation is CASSFVRSRVTNEKLFF.

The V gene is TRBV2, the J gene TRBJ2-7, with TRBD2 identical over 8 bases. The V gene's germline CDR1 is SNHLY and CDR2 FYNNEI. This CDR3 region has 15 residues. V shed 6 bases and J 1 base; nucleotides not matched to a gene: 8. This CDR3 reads CASRLNSGTSYEQYF. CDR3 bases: TGTGCCAGCAGGTTGAATAGCGGGACTTCCTACGAGCAGTACTTC.

The CDR3 DNA follows: TGTGCCAGCAGCCAATTCGGGACCATATATTTT. It codes for CASSQFGTIYF. The chain couples TRBV3-1 (or the pseudogene TRBV3-2) to TRBJ1-3, with D hard to call. V was pared by 2 bases and J by 10 bases, with 6 bases between. The CDR3 consists of 11 residues. Germline CDR1 LGHDT, CDR2 YNNKEL (reference sequence).

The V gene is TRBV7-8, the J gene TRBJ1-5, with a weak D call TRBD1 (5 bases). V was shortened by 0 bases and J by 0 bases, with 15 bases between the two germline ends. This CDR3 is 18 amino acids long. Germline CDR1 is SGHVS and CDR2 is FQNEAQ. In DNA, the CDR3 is TGTGCCAGCAGCTTAGCGTCGGTAAGGGGTATTAGCAATCAGCCCCAGCATTTT. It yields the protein CASSLASVRGISNQPQHF.

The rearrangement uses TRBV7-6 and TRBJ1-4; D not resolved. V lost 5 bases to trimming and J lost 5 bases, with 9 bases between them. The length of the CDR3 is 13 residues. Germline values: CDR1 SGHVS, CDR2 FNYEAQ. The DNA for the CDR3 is TGTGCCAGCAGCCGGTTCGAGAATGAAAAACTGTTTTTT. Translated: CASSRFENEKLFF.

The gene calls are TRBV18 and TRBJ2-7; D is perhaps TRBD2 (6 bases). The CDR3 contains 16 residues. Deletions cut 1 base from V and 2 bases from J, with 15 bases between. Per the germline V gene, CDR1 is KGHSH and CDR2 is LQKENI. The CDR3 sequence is CASSPRVGGGPYEQYF. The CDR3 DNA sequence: TGTGCCAGCTCACCACGGGTCGGGGGAGGACCCTACGAGCAGTACTTC.

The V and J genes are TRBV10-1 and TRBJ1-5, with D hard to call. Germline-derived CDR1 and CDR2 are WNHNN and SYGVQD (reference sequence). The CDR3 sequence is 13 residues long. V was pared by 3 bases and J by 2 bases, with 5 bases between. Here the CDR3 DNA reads TGCGCCAGCAGTGACCGGGGCAATCAGCCCCAGCATTTT. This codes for CASSDRGNQPQHF.